This entry lists 8 T cell receptor beta chains sequenced from one sample in a study of blood T cell repertoires in COVID-19. The table came from immunoSEQ multiplex PCR; TCRdb's copy has only in-frame clones and leaves some out. The sample carries 37,000 or so clones, about 85% recorded once. The sample taken for sequencing was peripheral blood. The origin of the receptors is a man older than 75 with active or convalescent COVID-19.

V usage is TRBV19 and J usage is TRBJ2-1; tentatively, D is TRBD1 (6 bases). The CDR3 contains 15 residues. V gave up 8 bases and J gave up 4 bases, with 18 bases separating them. CDR1 is LNHDA and CDR2 is SQIVND in the germline V gene (reference sequence). The chain's CDR3 is CASRSTGTPYNEQFF. CDR3 sequence (DNA): TGTGCCAGTCGAAGTACCGGGACACCATACAATGAGCAGTTCTTC. The full variable domain, its missing parts supplied by reference TRBV19 and TRBJ2-1, is DGGITQSPKYLFRKEGQNVTLSCEQNLNHDAMYWYRQDPGQGLRLIYYSQIVNDFQKGDIAEGYSVSREKKESFPLTVTSAQKNPTAFYLCASRSTGTPYNEQFFGPGTRLTVL.

V gene TRBV30 combines with J gene TRBJ2-3; D unresolved. The CDR3 runs to 14 residues. V was pared by 0 bases and J by 2 bases, with 9 bases between. From germline, CDR1 is GTSNPN and CDR2 SVGIG (reference sequence). The CDR3 nucleotides read TGTGCCTGGAGTGTTGGGCAGCCCACAGATACGCAGTATTTT. This codes for CAWSVGQPTDTQYF.

The chain couples TRBV10-1 to TRBJ1-2; 9 nucleotides match TRBD1. CDR1 is WNHNN and CDR2 is SYGVQD in the germline V gene (reference sequence). V lost 7 bases, J lost 3 bases, and 6 bases stayed unmatched. The CDR3 sequence is 14 residues long. CDR3 sequence (DNA): TGCGCCAGCAATCCGGGACAGGGAGACTATGGCTACACCTTC. Encoded protein: CASNPGQGDYGYTF.

The gene calls are TRBV5-6 and TRBJ2-7; TRBD1 agrees at 10 bases. Trimming took 0 bases from V and 4 from J; bases not matched to a gene: 4. The CDR3 covers 15 residues. CDR1 is SGHDT, CDR2 YYEEEE, per germline. The DNA for the CDR3 is TGTGCCAGCAGCTTGGCGGGACAGGGGATGTACGAGCAGTACTTC. As protein: CASSLAGQGMYEQYF.

The chain carries TRBV2 and TRBJ1-5, with D perhaps matching TRBD1 (5 bases). The length of the CDR3 is 16 residues. Germline V CDR1 and CDR2: SNHLY, FYNNEI. The V gene lost 6 bases and the J gene lost 2 bases, with 17 bases spanning the gap. Here the CDR3 reads CASRGEGRAGNQPQHF. In nucleotides, the CDR3 is TGTGCCAGCAGGGGTGAAGGCAGGGCGGGCAATCAGCCCCAGCATTTT.

The V gene is TRBV7-2, the J gene TRBJ1-4; possible D gene TRBD1, 5 bases. V was cut by 6 bases and J by 7 bases, with 12 bases left in between. Germline lookup yields CDR1 SGHTA and CDR2 FQGNSA. The CDR3 contains 13 residues. The chain's CDR3 is CASRFGGGEKLFF. The CDR3 nucleotides read TGTGCCAGCAGGTTCGGGGGGGGTGAAAAACTGTTTTTT. The full variable domain, completed using reference TRBV7-2 and TRBJ1-4, is GAGVSQSPSNKVTEKGKDVELRCDPISGHTALYWYRQSLGQGLEFLIYFQGNSAPDKSGLPSDRFSAERTGGSVSTLTIQRTQQEDSAVYLCASRFGGGEKLFFGSGTQLSVL.

In nucleotides, the CDR3 is TGTGCCAGTAGTAGGTACAGGGGCAGCTCCTACAATGAGCAGTTCTTC. Its translation: CASSRYRGSSYNEQFF. The gene calls are TRBV19 and TRBJ2-1; 7 bases align to TRBD1. V lost 4 bases and J lost 0; bases outside the gene matches: 6. The CDR3 sequence is 16 residues long. CDR1 is LNHDA, CDR2 SQIVND, per germline (reference sequence).

The rearrangement uses TRBV7-2 and TRBJ1-1; 10 bases are shared with TRBD1. V lost 0 bases, J lost 11 bases, and 9 bases stayed unmatched. The CDR3 runs to 15 residues. Germline CDR1 is SGHTA and CDR2 is FQGNSA. The CDR3, as DNA: TGTGCCAGCAGCTTAGCAGGAGGGACAGGGGCGGGCGCTTTCTTT. It is translated as CASSLAGGTGAGAFF.